This T cell receptor (beta chain) was documented in a study of graft-versus-host responses after intestinal transplantation. In the study overall: Each transplant was multivisceral, liver-intestinal, or isolated intestinal. Each recipient received anti-thymocyte globulin induction, then tacrolimus and steroids for 2 to 3 years. Study-wide results and caveats: Allografts of one patient group, those with graft-donor T cell macrochimerism, had high graft-versus-host to host-versus-graft clonal ratios.

Notes on this clone: The antigen is unknown.

Only in-frame clones appear in the TCRdb table, and some are missing; sequencing was by immunoSEQ multiplex PCR. The data show about 85,000 clones, roughly four fifths seen once. This CDR3 contains 17 residues. The germline gives CDR1 SGDLS, CDR2 YYNGEE. Trimming took off 3 bases at V and 2 bases at J, with 17 bases between the two ends. The J gene is TRBJ2-2, the V gene TRBV9; D uncertain. The TCR originated in a human donor who received an intestinal transplant. The source material was unstimulated CD8+ T cells sorted from spleen or lymph node cells, sampled before intestinal transplant. Written as DNA, the CDR3 is TGTGCCAGCAGCGCCCCCCGGACCAGAATAAACACCGGGGAGCTGTTTTTT. This codes for CASSAPRTRINTGELFF.